This TCR beta chain was found in a study of cytomegalovirus exposure and HLA in healthy donors. On the study more broadly: The platform used for the roughly 120 validation repertoires matched that of the 666 first-cohort repertoires, a later analysis reported.

Repertoires were generated with immunoSEQ multiplex PCR, while TCRdb's copy carries only in-frame clones and drops some. Among about 100,000 clones, roughly 88% were seen once, and the ten largest hold about 2.9%. As for this clone: As yet, its antigen is unknown.

The germline V and J ends were trimmed by 0 bases and 8 bases, with 11 bases remaining between them. CDR1 and CDR2 from the germline V gene are SGHRS and YFSETQ. The CDR3 covers 14 residues. Broader study findings: Among TCR beta chains, those listed as cytomegalovirus-associated numbered some 160. Rarity characterized most TCR sequences, yet some public TCRs appeared in many donors.

This chain uses TRBV5-1 with TRBJ1-4; maybe TRBD1 (6 bases). This clonotype was obtained from a woman aged 18-29 years in good health and CMV-seronegative. Input material: PBMCs. CDR3 residues: CASSLGQEEEKLFF. CDR3 nucleotides: TGCGCCAGCAGCTTGGGACAGGAGGAGGAAAAACTGTTTTTT. The complete variable domain, with remaining parts taken from reference TRBV5-1 and TRBJ1-4, reads KAGVTQTPRYLIKTRGQQVTLSCSPISGHRSVSWYQQTPGQGLQFLFEYFSETQRNKGNFPGRFSGRQFSNSRSEMNVSTLELGDSALYLCASSLGQEEEKLFFGSGTQLSVL.